This TCR beta chain was identified in a study of T cell repertoires in cytomegalovirus infection. Study background: Through public TCR beta signatures, both CMV infection and matching HLA type were indicated.

TCRdb reprocessed the reads with MiXCR, giving one entry per CDR3 protein. The data hold some 560,000 distinct CDR3 sequences, with under 45% observed a single time. V lost 2 bases and J lost 6; bases outside the gene matches: 2. Germline V lookup: CDR1 KGHSH, CDR2 LQKENI. This CDR3 comprises 14 residues. Broader study findings: Cumulative frequency (of public TCR beta family members) identified carriers of CMV plus the relevant HLA.

This clonotype was seen only once. Antigen unknown. V gene TRBV18 combines with J gene TRBJ2-1; the match to TRBD2 covers 9 bases. The clonotype originates from a human donor in good health (CMV status not recorded). Some clones in this sample may be carry-over from other donors' samples. The sample here was cultured PBMCs, taken from culture after CMV antigen stimulation. CDR3 DNA: TGTGCCAGCTCACCAATAGCGGGAGTCAATGAGCAGTTCTTC. Amino acids: CASSPIAGVNEQFF. Together with reference TRBV18 and TRBJ2-1, the CDR3 gives the full variable domain: NAGVMQNPRHLVRRRGQEARLRCSPMKGHSHVYWYRQLPEEGLKFMVYLQKENIIDESGMPKERFSAEFPKEGPSILRIQQVVRGDSAAYFCASSPIAGVNEQFFGPGTRLTVL.